A selection of T cell receptor beta chains follows, all from one sample in a study of shared clonotypes between healthy human individuals. Profiling relied on immunoSEQ multiplex PCR, and the TCRdb table lists in-frame clones only, not all of them. The profile shows nearly 500,000 clones, about 79% of them singletons. The sequenced material came from PBMCs. These receptors were collected from a woman in her 40s in good health. Some clones in this sample may be carry-over from other donors' samples. Both conserved end residues are part of each CDR3. The order of the fields is J gene, clone size, V gene, D gene, CDR3 protein, CDR3 DNA. A D gene is named only where the DNA matches it firmly. Clone size is given for some rows only: seen once, a few or many times, or a class if the clone is expanded.

>TRBJ2-5|NA|TRBV18|NA
CASSPSGVETQYF
TGTGCCAGCTCACCCAGTGGGGTGGAGACCCAGTACTTC
>TRBJ2-1|NA|TRBV4-1|TRBD2
CASSQGGASGSFRWFF
TGCGCCAGCAGCCAAGGAGGGGCTAGCGGGAGTTTTAGGTGGTTCTTC
>TRBJ1-1|once|TRBV5-4|TRBD1
CASSQGQTGTEAFF
TGTGCCAGCAGCCAGGGGCAGACAGGGACTGAAGCTTTCTTT
>TRBJ2-7|NA|TRBV6-5|NA
CASSYTTGTYEQYF
TGTGCCAGCAGTTACACAACAGGGACCTACGAGCAGTACTTC
>TRBJ2-3|many|TRBV11-2|NA
CASSLRGVVLTDTQYF
TGTGCCAGCAGTCTCAGGGGGGTGGTTTTAACAGATACGCAGTATTTT
>TRBJ1-4|NA|TRBV10-1|NA
CASRDRSYEKLFF
TGCGCCAGCAGGGACAGAAGCTATGAAAAACTGTTTTTT
>TRBJ2-3|NA|TRBV6-5|TRBD2
CASIYLAGGPVDTQYF
TGTGCCAGCATTTATCTAGCGGGAGGGCCTGTAGATACGCAGTATTTT
>TRBJ1-1|NA|TRBV30|NA
CAWSVLTQNTEAFF
TGTGCCTGGAGTGTACTGACGCAGAACACTGAAGCTTTCTTT
>TRBJ2-4|NA|TRBV6-1|TRBD1
CAITGQVPKNIQYF
TGTGCCATCACCGGACAGGTTCCCAAAAACATTCAGTACTTC
>TRBJ2-5|few|TRBV6-1|TRBD1
CASSGHRGMETQYF
TGTGCCAGCAGTGGCCACAGGGGAATGGAGACCCAGTACTTC
>TRBJ1-2|NA|TRBV28|NA
CASRTTGNYGYTF
TGTGCCAGCAGGACAACAGGGAACTATGGCTACACCTTC
>TRBJ2-2|once|TRBV19|NA
CASSLFGELFF
TGTGCCAGTAGTTTGTTCGGGGAGCTGTTTTTT
>TRBJ2-3|NA|TRBV10-3|NA
CASQGPVDTQYF
TGTGCCAGCCAGGGGCCGGTGGATACGCAGTATTTT
>TRBJ2-7|NA|TRBV28|TRBD1
CASTETTGYKQYF
TGTGCCAGCACGGAAACGACAGGGTATAAGCAGTACTTC
>TRBJ1-5|NA|TRBV25-1|NA
CASSVGQKRSNQPQHF
TGTGCCAGCAGTGTGGGACAAAAACGCAGCAATCAGCCCCAGCATTTT
>TRBJ2-3|few|TRBV7-3|TRBD1
CASSSGTGGTDTQYF
TGTGCCAGCAGCTCTGGGACAGGGGGCACAGATACGCAGTATTTT
>TRBJ2-1|NA|TRBV7-2|TRBD2
CASSFGGSISEQFF
TGTGCCAGCAGCTTTGGCGGGAGTATAAGTGAGCAGTTCTTC
>TRBJ1-5|many|TRBV10-2|TRBD1
CASRDRDQPQHF
TGCGCCAGCAGGGACAGGGATCAGCCCCAGCATTTT
>TRBJ2-3|NA|TRBV5-1|TRBD2
CASSLRTQAASGRADTQYF
TGCGCCAGCAGCCTACGGACCCAAGCGGCTAGCGGGAGGGCAGATACGCAGTATTTT
>TRBJ2-1|NA|TRBV18|NA
CASSPPPRGDDPNEQFF
TGTGCCAGCTCACCCCCTCCCAGGGGGGACGATCCCAATGAGCAGTTCTTC
>TRBJ1-4|few|TRBV28|TRBD1
CASRLQGDDEKLFF
TGTGCCAGCAGACTACAGGGGGACGATGAAAAACTGTTTTTT
>TRBJ2-2|NA|TRBV6-6|NA
CATRESRTGELFF
TGTGCCACTCGGGAATCAAGAACCGGGGAGCTGTTTTTT
>TRBJ2-7|NA|TRBV5-1|NA
CASSLRPGEGEQYF
TGCGCCAGCAGCTTGAGGCCAGGGGAGGGCGAGCAGTACTTC
>TRBJ2-7|NA|TRBV9|NA
CASSSSGTASYEQYF
TGTGCCAGCAGCAGTTCCGGGACTGCGTCCTACGAGCAGTACTTC
>TRBJ2-1|NA|TRBV27|NA
CATNQAGPNNEQFF
TGTGCCACCAACCAGGCGGGACCCAACAATGAGCAGTTCTTC
>TRBJ2-1|few|TRBV19|NA
CASSILGEQFF
TGTGCCAGTAGTATTCTAGGTGAGCAGTTCTTC
>TRBJ2-3|few|TRBV7-3|NA
CASSVTGSDTQYF
TGTGCCAGCAGCGTCACAGGGTCGGATACGCAGTATTTT
>TRBJ1-1|NA|TRBV5-1|TRBD1
CASSLDRVYTEAFF
TGCGCCAGCAGCTTAGACAGGGTGTACACTGAAGCTTTCTTT
>TRBJ1-4|NA|TRBV18|NA
CASSPGAIPRLFF
TGTGCCAGCTCACCAGGGGCAATCCCCCGGCTGTTTTTT
>TRBJ2-7|once|TRBV14|NA
CASSQVGGTNYEQYF
TGTGCCAGCAGCCAAGTGGGGGGAACTAACTACGAGCAGTACTTC
>TRBJ1-3|NA|TRBV9|NA
CASSVGLGPLSGNTIYF
TGTGCCAGCAGCGTAGGTCTGGGCCCCCTCTCTGGAAACACCATATATTTT
>TRBJ1-2|NA|TRBV7-9|TRBD1
CASSSGQFYGYTF
TGTGCCAGCAGCTCGGGACAGTTCTATGGCTACACCTTC
>TRBJ2-7|once|TRBV12-2|NA
CASRFRSYEQYF
TGTGCAAGTCGCTTCAGGTCCTACGAGCAGTACTTC
>TRBJ2-2|NA|TRBV7-9|NA
CASSFETGELFF
TGTGCCAGCAGCTTCGAGACCGGGGAGCTGTTTTTT